These 12 T cell receptor beta chains were all obtained from the same sample, sequenced in a study of response to subunit inactivated influenza vaccine (dated by TCRdb to between 2017 and 2018). Libraries were built with RT-PCR. Instrument on record: Illumina HiSeq 2500. TCRdb reran the public reads through fastp at Q25 and MiXCR, keeping productive beta chains. Rows with one shared CDR3 protein collapse into an entry with the most common genes and DNA. Recorded for this sample are 500,000 to 700,000 distinct CDR3 sequences; less than 25% of them occurred a single time. Of the sample, about 3% is held by the ten largest clones. A further study also used this sample, focusing on T cells expressing NK-cell markers. The second source states: The TCR beta cDNA libraries were made using 5'RACE template switching, a step that added both a universal primer site and unique molecular identifiers.

The sample in question was CD4+ T cells sorted from PBMCs, obtained about 13 days after vaccination. These receptors all come from a man aged 45-65 years who received an inactivated influenza vaccine. Donor details come from another sample of the same person, matched by shared clones.

The chain carries TRBV15 and TRBJ1-3; D gene uncertain. V was shortened by 1 base and J by 2 bases, with 6 bases between the two germline ends. The CDR3 spans 14 residues. The germline V gene has CDR1 LNHNV and CDR2 YYDKDF (reference sequence). CDR3 sequence (DNA): TGTGCCACCAGCAGAGGGGCCACTGGAAACACCATATATTTT. Its protein is CATSRGATGNTIYF.

The chain employs TRBV11-3 and TRBJ1-1; D is uncertain. The V end was cut by 5 bases, the J end by 4 bases, with 11 bases between. Germline loops: CDR1 SGHNT, CDR2 YENEEA. This CDR3 contains 13 residues. The CDR3 DNA is TGTGCCAGCAGCCCCTCGTTCGGCACTGAAGCTTTCTTT. Protein: CASSPSFGTEAFF.

The CDR3 reads CASRSSGSNEQYF. DNA for the CDR3: TGTGCCAGCAGGTCTAGCGGGAGTAACGAGCAGTACTTC. This chain joins TRBV28 and TRBJ2-7; 10 nucleotides align to TRBD2. The CDR3 covers 13 residues. Trimming removed 6 bases from V and 5 bases from J; junction bases left unmatched: 4. Looked up from germline, CDR1 is MDHEN and CDR2 is SYDVKM.

The chain employs TRBV6-5 and TRBJ2-3; D not certain. The V end was cut by 2 bases, the J end by 6 bases, with 12 bases between. This CDR3 spans 14 amino acids. Germline CDR1 MNHEY, CDR2 SVGAGI. The CDR3 protein is CASSYQDPSDTQYF. In DNA, the CDR3 is TGTGCCAGCAGTTACCAGGACCCGTCGGATACGCAGTATTTT.

About this clonotype itself: An end of the junction does not agree with germline; a read error may underlie this. V gene TRBV7-2 combines with J gene TRBJ1-1, with 8 positions matching TRBD1. The CDR3 is made up of 16 amino acids. Germline V CDR1 and CDR2: SGHTA, FQGNSA. The CDR3 reads CASRLVLTGGNTEAFF. CDR3 sequence (DNA): TGTGCCAGCAGATTAGTCCTAACAGGGGGAAACACTGAAGCTTTCTTT.

J is TRBJ2-7 and V is TRBV5-5, with 7 positions matching TRBD1. Per germline, CDR1 SGHKS and CDR2 YYEKEE (reference sequence). The CDR3 totals 16 residues. Germline trimming cut 2 bases from V and 5 bases from J; bases unmatched to any gene: 13. CDR3 sequence (DNA): TGTGCCAGCAGCTTAAGGTCGGCAGGGGGAAACCACGAGCAGTACTTC. It translates to CASSLRSAGGNHEQYF.

This rearrangement joins TRBV19 to TRBJ2-7; the D is unclear. CDR1 LNHDA and CDR2 SQIVND come from the germline V gene (reference sequence). V was trimmed by 3 bases and J by 2 bases, leaving 14 bases between them. The CDR3 totals 15 residues. CDR3 DNA sequence: TGTGCCAGTAGTATTACTCCGACCGAACCCTACGAGCAGTACTTC. It yields the protein CASSITPTEPYEQYF.

This clonotype was counted a few times. The rearrangement uses TRBV4-2 and TRBJ2-5; 9 bases match TRBD2. In germline, CDR1 is LGHNA, CDR2 YNFKEQ. There are 21 residues in the CDR3. Unmatched junction bases numbered 23, after V lost 5 bases and J lost 1 base. Written as DNA, the CDR3 is TGTGCCAGCAGCATCCTTTGGAGCGGGAGGTCCCTCCTTGCTCTCCAAGAGACCCAGTACTTC. Translating it yields CASSILWSGRSLLALQETQYF.

This clonotype has a single count. The germline gene is not matched at one end of the junction; a read error may be the cause. The CDR3 region is CASRGRGFQTYFIF. CDR3 nucleotides: TGTGCCAGCAGGGGCAGGGGCTTCCAGACGTATTTCATCTTC. V and J are TRBV6-2 or TRBV6-3 and TRBJ1-2; the D gene is possibly TRBD1 (6 bases). Looked up from germline, CDR1 is MNHEY and CDR2 is SVGEGT. The length of the CDR3 is 14 residues.

This clonotype was recorded a few times. This chain connects TRBV9 to TRBJ2-7; TRBD1 matches 8 bases. The germline gives CDR1 SGDLS, CDR2 YYNGEE. The CDR3 runs 15 residues. V gave up 0 bases and J gave up 1 base; unmatched junction bases: 3. Here the CDR3 reads CASSVGQGASYEQYF. DNA of the CDR3: TGTGCCAGCAGCGTAGGGCAGGGGGCATCCTACGAGCAGTACTTC.

The chain joins TRBV4-1 to TRBJ2-3; 16 bases fit TRBD2. CDR3 length: 18 residues. After removal of 4 bases from V and 1 base from J, the junction contained 5 bases not matched to a gene. Looked up from germline, CDR1 is MGHRA and CDR2 is YSYEKL. CDR3 amino acids: CASSPGLAGGPRTDTQYF. The CDR3 DNA reads as TGCGCCAGCAGCCCGGGACTAGCGGGAGGGCCCCGCACAGATACGCAGTATTTT.

This clonotype was seen a few times. The J gene is TRBJ1-4, the V gene TRBV11-2, with 7 bases lining up with TRBD1. Germline CDR1 SGHAT, CDR2 FQNNGV. The CDR3 covers 14 residues. The V gene end was trimmed by 7 bases and the J gene end by 4 bases; junction bases not matched to a gene: 6. In DNA form, the CDR3 reads TGTGCCAGCACCCGGGACAGAGTTAATGAAAAACTGTTTTTT. Translation gives CASTRDRVNEKLFF. The variable domain in full, with the rest retrieved from reference TRBV11-2 and TRBJ1-4, is EAGVAQSPRYKIIEKRQSVAFWCNPISGHATLYWYQQILGQGPKLLIQFQNNGVVDDSQLPKDRFSAERLKGVDSTLKIQPAKLEDSAVYLCASTRDRVNEKLFFGSGTQLSVL.